The 26 T cell receptor beta chains below were found in one sample sequenced in a study of T cell changes during pregnancy in multiple sclerosis. Clones were sequenced by immunoSEQ multiplex PCR, and TCRdb holds only the in-frame ones, with some missing. The sample lists approximately 90,000 clones, 85% to 95% occurring once. The specimen was peripheral blood, collected after pregnancy. The receptors were sampled from a female donor with multiple sclerosis, enrolled in a pregnancy study.

The V call is TRBV9, the J call TRBJ1-3; D is ambiguous. Germline CDR1 and CDR2: SGDLS and YYNGEE. Trimming removed 0 bases at V and 4 bases at J, with 14 bases between. The CDR3 spans 16 residues. This chain's CDR3 is CASSVGQVSYGNTIYF. CDR3 nucleotides: TGTGCCAGCAGCGTAGGGCAGGTCTCTTACGGAAACACCATATATTTT.

The V call is TRBV27, the J call TRBJ2-2; 7 bases are shared with TRBD1. CDR3 length: 14 amino acids. Unmatched junction bases numbered 2, after V lost 3 bases and J lost 4 bases. From germline, CDR1 is MNHEY and CDR2 SMNVEV (reference sequence). CDR3 DNA sequence: TGTGCCAGCAGTTTTGACAGGGTCACCGGGGAGCTGTTTTTT. This codes for CASSFDRVTGELFF.

The chain links TRBV5-6 to TRBJ1-1; 10 bases are shared with TRBD1. Germline values: CDR1 SGHDT, CDR2 YYEEEE. The CDR3 runs 14 residues. V was pared by 2 bases and J by 6 bases, with 4 bases of the junction left unmatched. The CDR3 bases are TGTGCCAGCAGCTTCCGGGACAGGGGCGCTGAAGCTTTCTTT. The encoded protein is CASSFRDRGAEAFF.

The chain couples TRBV25-1 to TRBJ1-3; TRBD1 might be the D (5 bases). CDR1 is MGHDK, CDR2 SYGVNS, per germline. Between the trimmed V and J ends, which lost 7 bases and 8 bases, there was a span of 12 bases. The CDR3 totals 12 residues. CDR3 nucleotide sequence: TGTGCCAGCACTCCGGGAGGGGACACCATATATTTT. Protein sequence: CASTPGGDTIYF.

The chain recombines TRBV5-4 with TRBJ2-3; 9 bases match TRBD1. The V segment lost 1 base and the J segment 1 base; nucleotides outside the gene matches: 1. This CDR3 is built from 15 residues. The germline V gene encodes CDR1 SGHNT and CDR2 YYREEE (reference sequence). The DNA for the CDR3 is TGTGCCAGCAGCTTGTGGACAGGGGGCACAGATACGCAGTATTTT. Translation gives CASSLWTGGTDTQYF.

The J gene is TRBJ2-5, the V gene TRBV19, with 8 bases lining up with TRBD1. V was pared by 6 bases and J by 5 bases, with 11 bases of the junction left unmatched. Germline V lookup: CDR1 LNHDA, CDR2 SQIVND (reference sequence). The CDR3 has 15 residues. The CDR3 DNA reads as TGTGCCAGTAGCTCCTTCGGACAGGGACAGGAGACCCAGTACTTC. Its translation is CASSSFGQGQETQYF.

The chain is built from TRBV13 and TRBJ2-2, with TRBD2 matching over 8 bases. Losses at the gene ends were 3 bases for V and 2 bases for J; bases not matched to a gene: 2. This CDR3 has 15 amino acids. CDR1 PRHDT and CDR2 FYEKMQ come from the germline V gene (reference sequence). In DNA, the CDR3 is TGTGCCAGCAGCTTTAGCGGGACCAACACCGGGGAGCTGTTTTTT. The encoded protein is CASSFSGTNTGELFF.

The V gene is TRBV5-6, the J gene TRBJ2-1, with D possibly being TRBD1 (6 bases). The CDR3 runs 14 residues. The germline V gene encodes CDR1 SGHDT and CDR2 YYEEEE. Trimming removed 5 bases at V and 7 bases at J, with 16 bases between. CDR3: CASRSGPGANEQFF. Written as DNA, the CDR3 is TGTGCCAGCAGATCCGGTCCAGGGGCGAATGAGCAGTTCTTC. Full variable domain (missing parts from reference TRBV5-6 and TRBJ2-1): DAGVTQSPTHLIKTRGQQVTLRCSPKSGHDTVSWYQQALGQGPQFIFQYYEEEERQRGNFPDRFSGHQFPNYSSELNVNALLLGDSALYLCASRSGPGANEQFFGPGTRLTVL.

This rearrangement joins TRBV11-2 to TRBJ1-2; unclear D gene. CDR3 length: 12 residues. V lost 3 bases, J lost 6 bases, and 8 bases lay in between. Germline CDR1 reads SGHAT; CDR2 reads FQNNGV. The CDR3 is CASSLEGNGYTF. For the CDR3, the DNA is TGTGCCAGCAGCTTGGAGGGTAATGGCTACACCTTC.

The CDR3 DNA follows: TGTGCCAGTAGTCCAGGGACTACGAACACCGGGGAGCTGTTTTTT. Protein: CASSPGTTNTGELFF. J is TRBJ2-2 and V is TRBV19; 7 bases match TRBD2. This CDR3 has 15 amino acids. V shed 5 bases, J shed 0 bases, and the junction held 3 bases outside the gene matches. Germline assignment: CDR1 LNHDA and CDR2 SQIVND (reference sequence). Combining the CDR3 with reference TRBV19 and TRBJ2-2 gives the whole variable domain DGGITQSPKYLFRKEGQNVTLSCEQNLNHDAMYWYRQDPGQGLRLIYYSQIVNDFQKGDIAEGYSVSREKKESFPLTVTSAQKNPTAFYLCASSPGTTNTGELFFGEGSRLTVL.

This sequence joins TRBV7-2 and TRBJ1-5, with D tentatively TRBD1 (6 bases). V was cut by 1 base and J by 2 bases, with 9 bases left in between. From germline, CDR1 is SGHTA and CDR2 FQGNSA. This CDR3 has 15 residues. The CDR3 here is CASSLGAGGNQPQHF. In DNA, the CDR3 is TGTGCCAGCAGCTTAGGGGCAGGGGGCAATCAGCCCCAGCATTTT.

The CDR3 coding sequence is TGTGCCAGCAACTGGTTACAGGGGGAGACTTATAATTCACCCCTCCACTTT. This gives the protein CASNWLQGETYNSPLHF. The chain joins TRBV5-6 to TRBJ1-6, with TRBD1 identical over 8 bases. The CDR3 consists of 17 residues. The germline CDR1 and CDR2 sequences are SGHDT and YYEEEE. With 6 bases clipped from V and 4 bases from J, the junction kept 12 bases outside the gene matches.

The V call is TRBV9, the J call TRBJ2-6, with D uncertain. CDR1 SGDLS and CDR2 YYNGEE come from the germline V gene. The CDR3 is 15 amino acids. V lost 0 bases to trimming and J lost 3 bases, with 7 bases between them. CDR3 sequence (DNA): TGTGCCAGCAGCGTAGGAGTCGGTGGGGCCAACGTCCTGACTTTC. Its translation is CASSVGVGGANVLTF.

The chain carries TRBV5-6 and TRBJ2-1, with D possibly being TRBD2 (6 bases). CDR3 length: 16 residues. Trimming cost V 4 bases and J 0 bases, with 14 bases left between them. CDR1 SGHDT and CDR2 YYEEEE come from the germline V gene. This chain's CDR3 is CASSGEVVSSYNEQFF. The CDR3 DNA sequence: TGTGCCAGCAGCGGGGAGGTGGTTAGCTCCTACAATGAGCAGTTCTTC.

The CDR3 loop is CASSSLGSSYEQYF. The CDR3 coding sequence is TGTGCCAGCAGCTCTTTGGGGAGCTCCTACGAGCAGTACTTC. The V and J genes are TRBV7-2 and TRBJ2-7; D possibly corresponds to TRBD2 (5 bases). The CDR3 has 14 residues. The V gene's germline CDR1 is SGHTA and CDR2 FQGNSA. Trimming removed 4 bases at V and 0 bases at J, with 10 bases between.

This chain uses TRBV7-2 with TRBJ1-1, with 7 bases identical to TRBD1. Germline trimming cut 5 bases from V and 0 bases from J; bases unmatched to any gene: 3. This CDR3 is 14 amino acids long. Germline CDR1 SGHTA, CDR2 FQGNSA. CDR3 sequence: CASSLGQMNTEAFF. DNA for the CDR3: TGTGCCAGCAGCCTGGGACAGATGAACACTGAAGCTTTCTTT.

The genes are TRBV11-2 and TRBJ2-5; possible D gene TRBD2, 5 bases. The CDR3 extends over 13 amino acids. V gave up 5 bases and J gave up 0 bases, with 7 bases separating them. CDR1 and CDR2 (germline): SGHAT, FQNNGV. CDR3 amino acids: CASSRSDQETQYF. CDR3 DNA sequence: TGTGCCAGCAGCCGTAGCGACCAAGAGACCCAGTACTTC.

The chain recombines TRBV4-1 with TRBJ1-1; D remains ambiguous. Between the trimmed V and J ends, which lost 0 bases and 0 bases, there was a span of 5 bases. The germline CDR1 and CDR2 sequences are MGHRA and YSYEKL. The CDR3 runs to 14 residues. The CDR3 here is CASSQDPMNTEAFF. Here the CDR3 DNA reads TGCGCCAGCAGCCAAGATCCCATGAACACTGAAGCTTTCTTT.

The chain couples TRBV11-2 to TRBJ2-7; 7 nucleotides align to TRBD2. The CDR3 contains 16 residues. From germline, CDR1 is SGHAT and CDR2 FQNNGV. J gave up 5 bases and V 4 bases, and 14 bases lay outside the gene matches. CDR3 amino acids: CASSSVAAGVDHEQYF. The CDR3 nucleotides are TGTGCCAGCAGCTCCGTGGCGGCGGGGGTAGACCACGAGCAGTACTTC.

The chain uses TRBV5-8 and TRBJ2-2, with D maybe TRBD2 (5 bases). The CDR3 extends over 17 amino acids. Germline V CDR1 and CDR2: SGHTS, YDEGEE. V gave up 3 bases and J gave up 4 bases, with 19 bases separating them. CDR3 amino acids: CASSSLEGPRGTGELFF. The DNA of the CDR3 is TGTGCCAGCAGCTCCCTTGAGGGCCCCCGCGGCACCGGGGAGCTGTTTTTT.

J is TRBJ1-5 and V is TRBV2; D is unresolved. V lost 8 bases, J lost 6 bases, and 17 bases lay in between. CDR1 is SNHLY and CDR2 is FYNNEI in the germline V gene. This CDR3 is 14 amino acids long. CDR3 sequence (DNA): TGTGCCAGCGGCGCAACTTCGACGGGTCAGCCCCAGCATTTT. Protein product: CASGATSTGQPQHF.

The rearrangement joins TRBV7-3 to TRBJ1-5, with D perhaps TRBD1 (6 bases). This CDR3 comprises 13 residues. Germline CDR1 and CDR2: SGHTA and FQGTGA. Trimming took off 5 bases at V and 5 bases at J, with 10 bases between the two ends. The CDR3 sequence: CASSLTGDQPQHF. The CDR3 DNA is TGTGCCAGCAGCCTGACAGGAGATCAGCCCCAGCATTTT.

V is TRBV4-1 and J is TRBJ1-5; 9 positions match TRBD1. Per germline, CDR1 MGHRA and CDR2 YSYEKL. This CDR3 is 17 amino acids long. Trimming took 3 bases from V and 0 from J; bases not matched to a gene: 6. DNA of the CDR3: TGCGCCAGCAGCCACGGGACACAGGGGGCTAGCAATCAGCCCCAGCATTTT. Translated: CASSHGTQGASNQPQHF.

The chain uses TRBV14 and TRBJ1-6; no definite D call. The germline V and J ends were trimmed by 7 bases and 8 bases, with 6 bases remaining between them. This CDR3 is built from 11 residues. The germline V gene encodes CDR1 SGHDN and CDR2 FVKESK. The CDR3 sequence: CASTSDSPLHF. For the CDR3, the DNA is TGTGCCAGCACCTCGGATTCACCCCTCCACTTT.

The chain combines TRBV5-1 with TRBJ1-1; D remains unclear. Trimming cost V 2 bases and J 5 bases, with 16 bases left between them. Germline V gene data show CDR1 as SGHRS and CDR2 as YFSETQ. This CDR3 comprises 15 residues. CDR3 coding DNA: TGCGCCAGCAGCTTTGGTTCGGCAGGCAAAACTGAAGCTTTCTTT. Protein product: CASSFGSAGKTEAFF.

This chain joins TRBV19 and TRBJ1-5; D gene unclear. The CDR3 totals 14 residues. Germline CDR1 and CDR2: LNHDA and SQIVND (reference sequence). V was pared by 4 bases and J by 3 bases, with 10 bases between. The CDR3 bases are TGTGCCAGTAGTACCCAACAGTACAATCAGCCCCAGCATTTT. Protein sequence: CASSTQQYNQPQHF. Drawing the rest from reference TRBV19 and TRBJ1-5, the complete variable domain is DGGITQSPKYLFRKEGQNVTLSCEQNLNHDAMYWYRQDPGQGLRLIYYSQIVNDFQKGDIAEGYSVSREKKESFPLTVTSAQKNPTAFYLCASSTQQYNQPQHFGDGTRLSIL.